This record concerns one TCR beta chain sequence. Its antigen is still unknown. This CDR3 is 13 amino acids long. The ends were cut back, 6 bases at V and 2 bases at J, with 8 bases in the middle. Sequencing used immunoSEQ multiplex PCR; TCRdb keeps in-frame clones, though not all of them. Of 80,000 or so clones listed, around 90% are singletons. The data derive from a study of T cell responses to AZD1222 COVID-19 vaccine. General observations from the study: It was only after the peak T cell response that any repertoires were sampled. Only a handful of AZD1222 recipients were seropositive at baseline. Receipt of two AZD1222 doses was followed by a rise in Spike-specific TCR breadth and depth.

The receptor comes from an adult in good health. Sequencing was performed on peripheral blood, taken on day 0 of AZD1222 vaccination. The chain employs TRBV12-3 or TRBV12-4 and TRBJ2-1; D is unresolved. CDR3 protein: CASRNGPYNEQFF. The CDR3 DNA reads as TGTGCCAGCAGGAATGGACCCTACAATGAGCAGTTCTTC.